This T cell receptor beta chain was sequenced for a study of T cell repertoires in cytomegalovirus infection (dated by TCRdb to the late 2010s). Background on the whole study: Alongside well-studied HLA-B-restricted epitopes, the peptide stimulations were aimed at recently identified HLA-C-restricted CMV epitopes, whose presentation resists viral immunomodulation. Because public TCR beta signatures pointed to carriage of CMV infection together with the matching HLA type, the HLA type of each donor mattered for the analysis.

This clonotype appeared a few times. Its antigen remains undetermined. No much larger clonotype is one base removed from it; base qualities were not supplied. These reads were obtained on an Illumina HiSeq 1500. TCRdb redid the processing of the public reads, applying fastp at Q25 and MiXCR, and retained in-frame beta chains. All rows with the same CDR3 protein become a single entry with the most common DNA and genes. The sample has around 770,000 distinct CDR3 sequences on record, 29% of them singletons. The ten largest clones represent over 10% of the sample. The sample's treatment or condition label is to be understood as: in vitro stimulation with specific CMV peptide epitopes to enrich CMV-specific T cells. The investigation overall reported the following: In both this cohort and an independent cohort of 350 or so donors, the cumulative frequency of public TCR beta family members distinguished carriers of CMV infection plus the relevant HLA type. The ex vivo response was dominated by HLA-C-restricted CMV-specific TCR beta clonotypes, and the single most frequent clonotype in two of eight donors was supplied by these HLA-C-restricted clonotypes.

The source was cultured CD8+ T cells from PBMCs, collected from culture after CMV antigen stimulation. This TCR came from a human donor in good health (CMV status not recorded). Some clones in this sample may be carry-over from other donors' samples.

The DNA sequence is as follows: TGTGCCAGCACCCACGCGCGGGGTGCAACTAATGAAAAACTGTTTTTT. Its amino acids are CASTHARGATNEKLFF. Recombination joined TRBV28 with TRBJ1-4; no D gene call is confident. From the cysteine through the phenylalanine, the CDR3 covers 16 amino acids. Only the CDR3 DNA is retained, 48 bases long and in frame from the first base. The germline V gene gives CDR1 as MDHEN and CDR2 as SYDVKM. V is reduced by 7 bases and J by 0 bases, leaving a spacing of 15 bases between them.